The source of this T cell receptor (beta chain) is a study of blood T cell repertoires in COVID-19. The germline V gene encodes CDR1 SGHAT and CDR2 FQNNGV. V gave up 5 bases and J gave up 9 bases, with 11 bases separating them. This CDR3 spans 12 amino acids. TCRdb keeps only in-frame clones here, not all; method: immunoSEQ multiplex PCR. The table shows fewer than 250,000 clones, with approximately 83% occurring only once. The TCR originated in a woman aged 35 to 49 who had been exposed to COVID-19. J is TRBJ1-3 and V is TRBV11-2; D remains unclear. The sample consisted of PBMCs or T cells enriched from blood (not recorded which). CDR3 nucleotide sequence: TGTGCCAGCAGCCCAGAACGCGGCACCATATATTTT. It specifies CASSPERGTIYF.